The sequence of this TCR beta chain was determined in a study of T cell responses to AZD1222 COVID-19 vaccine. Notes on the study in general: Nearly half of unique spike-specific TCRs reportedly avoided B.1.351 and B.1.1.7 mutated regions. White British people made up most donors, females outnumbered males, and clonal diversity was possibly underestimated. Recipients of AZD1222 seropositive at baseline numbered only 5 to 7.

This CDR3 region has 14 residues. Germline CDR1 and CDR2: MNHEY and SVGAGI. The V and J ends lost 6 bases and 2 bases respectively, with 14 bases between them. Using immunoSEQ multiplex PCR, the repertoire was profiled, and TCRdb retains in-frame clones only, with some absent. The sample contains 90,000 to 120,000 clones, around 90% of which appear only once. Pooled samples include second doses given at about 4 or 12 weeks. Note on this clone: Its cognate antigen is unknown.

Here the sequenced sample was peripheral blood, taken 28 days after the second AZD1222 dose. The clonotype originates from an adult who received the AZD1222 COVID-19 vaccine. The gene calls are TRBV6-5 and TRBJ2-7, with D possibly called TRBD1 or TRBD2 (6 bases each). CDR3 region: CASRPTGRPYEQYF. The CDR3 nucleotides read TGTGCCAGCAGACCCACAGGGAGGCCCTACGAGCAGTACTTC.